The clone carrying this TCR beta chain was seen at least ten times. The CDR3 contains 13 residues. V was clipped by 6 bases and J by 4 bases, with 14 bases between them. The germline gives CDR1 SQVTM, CDR2 ANQGSEA. TCRdb reanalysed the RT-PCR reads using MiXCR and keeps one entry per CDR3 protein. The sample contains more than 600,000 distinct CDR3 sequences, over 12% of which appear only once. This TCR was recovered from a female donor in good health, serving as a healthy control. Sequencing was performed on memory CD4+ T cells from blood. This chain joins TRBV29-1 and TRBJ2-3, with D unclear. The CDR3 is CSVPKNGADTQYF. In DNA form, the CDR3 reads TGCAGCGTACCCAAGAATGGCGCAGATACGCAGTATTTT.